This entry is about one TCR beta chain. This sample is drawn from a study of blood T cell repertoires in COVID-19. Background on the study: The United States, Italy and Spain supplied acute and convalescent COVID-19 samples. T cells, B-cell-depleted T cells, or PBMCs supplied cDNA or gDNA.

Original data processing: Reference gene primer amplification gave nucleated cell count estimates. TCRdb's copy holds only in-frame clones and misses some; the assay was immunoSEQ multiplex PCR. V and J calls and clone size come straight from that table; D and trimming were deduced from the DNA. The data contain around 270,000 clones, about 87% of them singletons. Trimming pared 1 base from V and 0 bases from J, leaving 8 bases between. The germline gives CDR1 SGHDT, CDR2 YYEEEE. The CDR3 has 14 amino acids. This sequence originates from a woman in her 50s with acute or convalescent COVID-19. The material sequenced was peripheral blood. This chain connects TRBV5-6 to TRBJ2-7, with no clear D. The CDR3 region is CASSLFWSSYEQYF. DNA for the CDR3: TGTGCCAGCAGCTTGTTTTGGAGCTCCTACGAGCAGTACTTC.